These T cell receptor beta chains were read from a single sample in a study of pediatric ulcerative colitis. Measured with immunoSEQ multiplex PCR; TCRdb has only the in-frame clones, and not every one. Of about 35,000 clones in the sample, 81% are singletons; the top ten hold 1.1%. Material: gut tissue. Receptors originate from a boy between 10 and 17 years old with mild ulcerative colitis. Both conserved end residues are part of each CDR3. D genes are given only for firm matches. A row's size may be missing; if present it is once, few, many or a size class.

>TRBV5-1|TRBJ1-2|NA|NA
CASSLRQFNYGYTF
TGCGCCAGCAGCTTGAGACAGTTTAACTATGGCTACACCTTC
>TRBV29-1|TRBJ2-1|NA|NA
CSAAKEGYDNEQFF
TGCAGCGCAGCGAAAGAGGGATACGACAATGAGCAGTTCTTC
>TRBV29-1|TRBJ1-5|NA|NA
CSVVERGNQPQHF
TGCAGCGTTGTCGAAAGGGGGAATCAGCCCCAGCATTTT
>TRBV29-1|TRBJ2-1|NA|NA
CSVDIEAGREQFF
TGCAGCGTTGATATCGAGGCTGGTCGTGAGCAGTTCTTC
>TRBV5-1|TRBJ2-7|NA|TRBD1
CASSVRQGALYEQYF
TGCGCCAGCAGCGTCCGACAGGGGGCCCTCTACGAGCAGTACTTC
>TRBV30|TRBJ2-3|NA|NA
CAWSQMGADTQYF
TGTGCCTGGAGTCAAATGGGAGCAGATACGCAGTATTTT
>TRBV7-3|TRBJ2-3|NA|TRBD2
CASSFSGGEDTQYF
TGTGCCAGCAGCTTTAGCGGGGGGGAAGATACGCAGTATTTT
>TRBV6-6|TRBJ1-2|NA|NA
CASSYPIQGDNYGYTF
TGTGCCAGCAGTTACCCAATACAGGGAGACAACTATGGCTACACCTTC
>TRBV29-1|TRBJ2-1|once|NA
CSVVRSKNHEQFF
TGCAGCGTTGTCAGGTCCAAAAACCATGAGCAGTTCTTC
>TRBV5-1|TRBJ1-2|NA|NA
CASSTLPQDSPGYTF
TGCGCCAGCAGCACCCTACCTCAGGACTCACCCGGCTACACCTTC
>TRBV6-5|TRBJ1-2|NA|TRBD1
CASRIPGQLLTF
TGTGCCAGCAGGATACCGGGACAGCTCCTCACCTTC
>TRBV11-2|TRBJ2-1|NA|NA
CASSLRPQAALYNEQFF
TGTGCCAGCAGCCTCAGACCCCAAGCGGCCCTATACAATGAGCAGTTCTTC
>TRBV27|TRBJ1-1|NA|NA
CASSLYLGAGNTEAFF
TGTGCCAGCAGTTTATACCTGGGGGCAGGGAACACTGAAGCTTTCTTT